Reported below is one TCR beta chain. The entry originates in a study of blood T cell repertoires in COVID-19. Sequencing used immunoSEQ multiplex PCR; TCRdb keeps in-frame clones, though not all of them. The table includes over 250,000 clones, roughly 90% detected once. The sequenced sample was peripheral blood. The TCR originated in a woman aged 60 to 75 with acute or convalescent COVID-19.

CDR3 DNA: TGTGCCAGCAGTGACTCCTTCGGGGGTCAGCCCCAGCATTTT. Translation: CASSDSFGGQPQHF. The rearrangement joins TRBV27 to TRBJ1-5; possibly TRBD1 for D (5 bases). V lost 5 bases, J lost 6 bases, and 14 bases lay in between. This CDR3 contains 14 residues. CDR1 and CDR2 from the germline V gene are MNHEY and SMNVEV (reference sequence).